This TCR beta chain was observed in a study of control samples from healthy donors and cancer patients. The CDR3 loop spans 16 amino acids. V lost 0 bases, J lost 4 bases, and 13 bases lay in between. Germline V gene data show CDR1 as LNHDA and CDR2 as SQIVND (reference sequence). Profiling relied on immunoSEQ multiplex PCR, and the TCRdb table lists in-frame clones only, not all of them. The data hold around 120,000 clones, with over 75% observed a single time. This clonotype was obtained from a middle-aged man in good health. The sample was blood. V and J are TRBV19 and TRBJ2-1, with unresolved D. The chain's CDR3 is CASSIDQPVGYNEQFF. The CDR3 region has the DNA TGTGCCAGTAGTATAGATCAACCGGTGGGATACAATGAGCAGTTCTTC.